The 29 T cell receptor beta chains given below trace back to one sample, sequenced in a study. Clones were sequenced by immunoSEQ multiplex PCR, and TCRdb holds only the in-frame ones, with some missing. The repertoire has 60,000 to 85,000 clones, around 93% of them found once; the top ten carry less than 4.5%. The sequencing input was PBMCs. All receptors derive from a man aged 40-49 years with rheumatoid arthritis.

This clone was recorded only once. The chain joins TRBV5-6 to TRBJ1-2; TRBD1 agrees at 8 bases. V lost 5 bases and J lost 6; bases outside the gene matches: 6. Germline V CDR1 and CDR2: SGHDT, YYEEEE. This CDR3 has 13 amino acids. For the CDR3, the DNA is TGTGCCAGCAGACGACAGGGGATGGATGGCTACACCTTC. Translated, it gives CASRRQGMDGYTF.

In its sample, this clone was seen a few times. J is TRBJ1-2 and V is TRBV19, with 7 nucleotides matching TRBD1. The V and J ends lost 6 bases and 4 bases, in that order; junction bases with no gene match: 5. This CDR3 region has 13 residues. The germline V gene encodes CDR1 LNHDA and CDR2 SQIVND (reference sequence). Here the CDR3 DNA reads TGTGCCAGTAGGGAGACAGGGATCTATGGCTACACCTTC. Translated, it gives CASRETGIYGYTF. Full variable domain (missing parts from reference TRBV19 and TRBJ1-2): DGGITQSPKYLFRKEGQNVTLSCEQNLNHDAMYWYRQDPGQGLRLIYYSQIVNDFQKGDIAEGYSVSREKKESFPLTVTSAQKNPTAFYLCASRETGIYGYTFGSGTRLTVV.

The chain is built from TRBV11-2 and TRBJ2-1, with TRBD2 matching 8 bases. V was pared by 8 bases and J by 4 bases, with 13 bases of the junction left unmatched. CDR3 length equals 16 residues. The germline V gene has CDR1 SGHAT and CDR2 FQNNGV. The CDR3 DNA follows: TGTGCCAGCGGCCTGGGGGCGGGGGGATTATACAATGAGCAGTTCTTC. Amino acids: CASGLGAGGLYNEQFF.

The J gene is TRBJ2-1, the V gene TRBV11-2; maybe TRBD1 (8 bases). The CDR3 runs 16 residues. Germline values: CDR1 SGHAT, CDR2 FQNNGV. V shed 5 bases and J shed 7 bases, with 21 bases lying between them. The CDR3 loop is CASSPGGGRRINEQFF. The CDR3 nucleotides read TGTGCCAGCAGCCCAGGGGGCGGGAGACGAATAAATGAGCAGTTCTTC.

The chain combines TRBV6-5 with TRBJ2-3, with 9 bases fitting TRBD2. V was clipped by 10 bases and J by 3 bases; unmatched bases: 2. This CDR3 is 12 amino acids long. Per germline, CDR1 MNHEY and CDR2 SVGAGI. The CDR3 sequence is CATSGRTDTQYF. In nucleotides, the CDR3 is TGTGCCACAAGCGGGAGGACAGATACGCAGTATTTT.

The rearrangement uses TRBV4-3 and TRBJ2-2; 12 bases are a match to TRBD2. The CDR3 totals 18 residues. The V and J ends lost 4 bases and 5 bases, in that order; junction bases with no gene match: 11. Germline V lookup: CDR1 LGHNA, CDR2 YSLEER. CDR3 DNA sequence: TGCGCCAGCAGCCCTGCGCGACTAGCGGGAGAGTATACCGGGGAGCTGTTTTTT. Its protein is CASSPARLAGEYTGELFF.

This clone was seen only once. Within the sample, other DNA sequences also encode this same CDR3. The chain links TRBV11-1 to TRBJ2-3, with D possibly TRBD2 on 6 matching bases. The CDR3 extends over 14 amino acids. Trimming took 3 bases from V and 4 from J, leaving 11 bases between them. Germline values: CDR1 SGHAT, CDR2 FQDESV (reference sequence). CDR3 sequence reads: CASSFRGGADTQYF. CDR3 nucleotide sequence: TGTGCCAGCAGCTTTCGGGGAGGCGCAGATACGCAGTATTTT.

The chain is built from TRBV7-2 and TRBJ2-6; 7 bases are shared with TRBD2. Germline lookup yields CDR1 SGHTA and CDR2 FQGNSA. The CDR3 loop spans 17 amino acids. The V segment lost 5 bases and the J segment 0 bases; nucleotides outside the gene matches: 7. The CDR3 sequence is CASSPLRGVSGANVLTF. CDR3 bases: TGTGCCAGCAGCCCCCTCCGGGGGGTCTCTGGGGCCAACGTCCTGACTTTC. The full variable domain, in which reference TRBV7-2 and TRBJ2-6 provide the parts outside the CDR3, is GAGVSQSPSNKVTEKGKDVELRCDPISGHTALYWYRQSLGQGLEFLIYFQGNSAPDKSGLPSDRFSAERTGGSVSTLTIQRTQQEDSAVYLCASSPLRGVSGANVLTFGAGSRLTVL.

The rearrangement uses TRBV5-1 and TRBJ2-1; D is unresolved. Trimming took 3 bases from V and 0 from J, leaving 13 bases between them. This CDR3 is 16 amino acids long. Germline V CDR1 and CDR2: SGHRS, YFSETQ. The CDR3 DNA reads TGCGCCAGCAGCTCCCACCTAGGGAACTCCTACAATGAGCAGTTCTTC. Translated: CASSSHLGNSYNEQFF.

The chain uses TRBV5-4 and TRBJ1-1, with TRBD1 matching 12 bases. Germline CDR1 reads SGHNT; CDR2 reads YYREEE (reference sequence). With 4 bases clipped from V and 5 bases from J, the junction kept 6 bases outside the gene matches. CDR3 length: 15 amino acids. CDR3 sequence (DNA): TGTGCCAGCAGCGCCGGGACAGGGGGCGTTACTGAAGCTTTCTTT. It specifies CASSAGTGGVTEAFF.

The chain carries TRBV2 and TRBJ2-1, with D perhaps matching TRBD2 (6 bases). The length of the CDR3 is 15 residues. V lost 4 bases and J 0 bases, leaving 10 bases between the germline ends. Germline lookup yields CDR1 SNHLY and CDR2 FYNNEI. The CDR3 protein is CASSVGRLSYNEQFF. CDR3 in DNA: TGTGCCAGCAGTGTTGGGAGGCTCTCCTACAATGAGCAGTTCTTC. The variable domain in full, completed from reference TRBV2 and TRBJ2-1, reads EPEVTQTPSHQVTQMGQEVILRCVPISNHLYFYWYRQILGQKVEFLVSFYNNEISEKSEIFDDQFSVERPDGSNFTLKIRSTKLEDSAMYFCASSVGRLSYNEQFFGPGTRLTVL.

V and J are TRBV5-1 and TRBJ1-6; perhaps TRBD1 as D (6 bases). The CDR3 is made up of 16 amino acids. Germline loops: CDR1 SGHRS, CDR2 YFSETQ. With 4 bases removed from V and 5 bases from J, the gap between germline ends came to 16 bases. CDR3 DNA sequence: TGCGCCAGCAGCCTCCTCCCCAGGGGAAATAATTCACCCCTCCACTTT. Translating gives CASSLLPRGNNSPLHF. The full variable domain, its missing parts supplied by reference TRBV5-1 and TRBJ1-6, is KAGVTQTPRYLIKTRGQQVTLSCSPISGHRSVSWYQQTPGQGLQFLFEYFSETQRNKGNFPGRFSGRQFSNSRSEMNVSTLELGDSALYLCASSLLPRGNNSPLHFGNGTRLTVT.

The rearrangement uses TRBV5-1 and TRBJ2-7; possible D gene TRBD1, 5 bases. Trimming pared 0 bases from V and 3 bases from J, leaving 10 bases between. Germline V CDR1 and CDR2: SGHRS, YFSETQ. The CDR3 is 14 amino acids. CDR3 nucleotide sequence: TGCGCCAGCAGCTTGGGGCAGGGCTACTACGAGCAGTACTTC. It yields the protein CASSLGQGYYEQYF.

The chain recombines TRBV2 with TRBJ1-3; D gene ambiguous. Germline V gene sequence: CDR1 SNHLY, CDR2 FYNNEI. This CDR3 has 15 amino acids. Trimming left V 3 bases short and J 0 bases short, with 9 bases between. CDR3 bases: TGTGCCAGCAGTGAGCAACAGATCTCTGGAAACACCATATATTTT. This codes for CASSEQQISGNTIYF.

This clone was detected only once. The V and J genes are TRBV7-2 and TRBJ2-1; 10 positions agree with TRBD2. With V trimmed by 1 base and J by 6 bases, 3 bases remained unmatched. CDR1 and CDR2 (germline): SGHTA, FQGNSA. The CDR3 totals 15 residues. The CDR3 loop is CASSLGGLAVNEQFF. CDR3 coding DNA: TGTGCCAGCAGCTTAGGAGGACTAGCGGTCAATGAGCAGTTCTTC.

The chain links TRBV24-1 to TRBJ2-1; 8 bases are a match to TRBD1. Germline V gives CDR1 KGHDR, CDR2 SFDVKD. V dropped 5 bases and J dropped 7; count of bases not matched to a gene: 9. The CDR3 has 15 residues. CDR3 sequence: CATSAPQGARNEQFF. CDR3 DNA sequence: TGTGCCACCAGTGCCCCGCAGGGGGCGAGGAATGAGCAGTTCTTC.

The chain carries TRBV20-1 and TRBJ1-5; the D gene is possibly TRBD1 (6 bases). This CDR3 region has 16 residues. V was clipped by 3 bases and J by 0 bases, with 15 bases between them. CDR1 and CDR2 from the germline V gene are DFQATT and SNEGSKA (reference sequence). The chain's CDR3 is CSASAGAVYSNQPQHF. The CDR3 DNA sequence: TGCAGTGCTAGTGCGGGGGCCGTTTATAGCAATCAGCCCCAGCATTTT.

Only one count was recorded for this clone. J is TRBJ2-3 and V is TRBV29-1, with D tentatively TRBD1 (6 bases). Trimming removed 4 bases at V and 1 base at J, with 12 bases between. The CDR3 spans 14 residues. Per the germline V gene, CDR1 is SQVTM and CDR2 is ANQGSEA. CDR3 DNA sequence: TGCAGCGTTGTTGATACAGGGCGCACAGATACGCAGTATTTT. Its translation: CSVVDTGRTDTQYF.

The V call is TRBV2, the J call TRBJ2-3, with 9 bases fitting TRBD2. J gave up 9 bases and V 7 bases, and 8 bases lay outside the gene matches. Per the germline V gene, CDR1 is SNHLY and CDR2 is FYNNEI. This CDR3 spans 13 amino acids. The CDR3 DNA follows: TGTGCCAGCAATCTTGGGCGGGGGGGGACGCAGTATTTT. Residues: CASNLGRGGTQYF.

This clone came up a few times. J is TRBJ2-7 and V is TRBV5-1, with a possible D match to TRBD1 (6 bases). Germline V gene lookup returns CDR1 SGHRS and CDR2 YFSETQ. The V gene lost 2 bases and the J gene lost 2 bases, with 11 bases spanning the gap. The CDR3 is 14 residues long. CDR3 region: CASSFSGTTYEQYF. For the CDR3, the DNA is TGCGCCAGCAGCTTCTCCGGGACAACCTACGAGCAGTACTTC.

The chain is built from TRBV6-5 and TRBJ1-1; no clear D gene. The germline V gene encodes CDR1 MNHEY and CDR2 SVGAGI. This CDR3 is 14 amino acids long. V was trimmed by 8 bases and J by 1 base, leaving 14 bases between them. The CDR3 region has the DNA TGTGCCAGCGAACATCTGACTAGGAACACTGAAGCTTTCTTT. Translating it yields CASEHLTRNTEAFF.

The chain couples TRBV18 to TRBJ2-7; possible D gene TRBD1, 6 bases. V was clipped by 2 bases and J by 2 bases, with 10 bases between them. The CDR3 length is 14 residues. Looked up from germline, CDR1 is KGHSH and CDR2 is LQKENI. CDR3 protein: CASSPMDSPYEQYF. The CDR3 region has the DNA TGTGCCAGCTCACCAATGGACAGCCCCTACGAGCAGTACTTC.

This chain uses TRBV7-9 with TRBJ1-2; 7 bases agree with TRBD1. The germline V gene has CDR1 SEHNR and CDR2 FQNEAQ (reference sequence). The V gene end was trimmed by 2 bases and the J gene end by 3 bases; junction bases not matched to a gene: 3. The CDR3 is 14 amino acids. The CDR3 protein is CASSLRGQDYGYTF. The CDR3 region has the DNA TGTGCCAGCAGCTTAAGGGGGCAGGACTATGGCTACACCTTC.

The genes are TRBV18 and TRBJ2-2; a weak D match, TRBD2 (5 bases). The CDR3 is 14 amino acids. V was clipped by 2 bases and J by 1 base, with 5 bases between them. Looked up from germline, CDR1 is KGHSH and CDR2 is LQKENI. CDR3 protein: CASSPGLNTGELFF. In DNA, the CDR3 is TGTGCCAGCTCACCAGGACTGAACACCGGGGAGCTGTTTTTT.

This sequence joins TRBV7-3 and TRBJ2-1; TRBD2 matches at 8 bases. Germline V gives CDR1 SGHTA, CDR2 FQGTGA. The J segment lost 5 bases and the V segment lost 2 bases, leaving 8 bases of the junction unmatched. This CDR3 is 16 amino acids long. The DNA for the CDR3 is TGTGCCAGCAGCTTAGTTGGCGGGAGGCGGGACAATGAGCAGTTCTTC. Protein sequence: CASSLVGGRRDNEQFF.

V usage is TRBV5-5 and J usage is TRBJ2-3; D might be TRBD1 (6 bases). This CDR3 contains 16 residues. Germline CDR1 SGHKS, CDR2 YYEKEE (reference sequence). V lost 2 bases and J lost 0, with 13 bases in between. The CDR3 region has the DNA TGTGCCAGCAGCTTACGAACAGGGTATAGCACAGATACGCAGTATTTT. Amino acids: CASSLRTGYSTDTQYF.

The chain joins TRBV11-3 to TRBJ2-1; TRBD1 agrees at 7 bases. This CDR3 region has 14 residues. Unmatched junction bases numbered 6, after V lost 5 bases and J lost 5 bases. The germline V gene has CDR1 SGHNT and CDR2 YENEEA. CDR3 region: CASSPGTANNEQFF. Written as DNA, the CDR3 is TGTGCCAGCAGCCCCGGGACAGCTAACAATGAGCAGTTCTTC.

Written as DNA, the CDR3 is TGCAGCGTTCACAGGAGTGGGGCCAACGTCCTGACTTTC. As protein: CSVHRSGANVLTF. The rearrangement joins TRBV29-1 to TRBJ2-6; possible D gene TRBD1, 5 bases. The CDR3 length is 13 residues. With 5 bases removed from V and 3 bases from J, the gap between germline ends came to 8 bases. Germline lookup yields CDR1 SQVTM and CDR2 ANQGSEA.

This chain links TRBV14 with TRBJ2-3, with D unclear. The CDR3 runs 15 residues. V was clipped by 0 bases and J by 3 bases, with 10 bases between them. Germline V gene data show CDR1 as SGHDN and CDR2 as FVKESK. In DNA form, the CDR3 reads TGTGCCAGCAGCCAAGATCAGCACTGGACAGATACGCAGTATTTT. Amino acids: CASSQDQHWTDTQYF.